This T cell receptor (beta chain) is from a study of shared clonotypes between healthy human individuals. Donors were healthy HIV-negative adults without recently reported acute infections or vaccinations. Only in-frame clones appear in the TCRdb table, and some are missing; sequencing was by immunoSEQ multiplex PCR. Among some 1 million clones listed, around 76% were seen once. CDR3 length: 11 amino acids. V was shortened by 3 bases and J by 8 bases, with 10 bases between the two germline ends. CDR1 is DFQATT, CDR2 SNEGSKA, per germline (reference sequence). Notes on this clone: The antigen remains unidentified. Additional DNA sequences in this sample encode the identical CDR3.

General observations from the study: Among the subsets, naive ones generally showed larger estimated richness than memory ones.

The sample consisted of memory CD4+ T cells sorted from blood. Specified subset: CD45RA-negative fraction. The V call is TRBV20-1, the J call TRBJ1-2, with D unclear. The TCR was taken from a man between 18 and 29 years old in good health. The CDR3 loop reads CSASPGWGYTF. The CDR3 DNA sequence: TGCAGTGCTAGCCCGGGCTGGGGCTACACCTTC.